Listed below are T cell receptor beta chains from one sample, sequenced in a study of CD8+ T cells in alopecia areata. Method: immunoSEQ multiplex PCR; TCRdb's copy keeps in-frame clones and lacks some. The table lists about 180,000 clones, over 55% of them singletons, with 1.7% in the top ten. The sample was CD4+ T cells sorted from blood, taken at week 0. These receptors were obtained from a human donor with alopecia areata. Each CDR3 is given with its conserved first and last residue. Each record gives: clone size, D gene, V gene, J gene, CDR3 DNA, CDR3 protein. D genes are given only for firm matches. Some rows have no size entry. The others give once, few or many, or a class for an expanded clone.

clone size: .
D gene: TRBD2
V gene: TRBV29-1
J gene: TRBJ2-7
CDR3 DNA: TGCAGCGTAGAAGCGGGAACCTACGAGCAGTACTTC
CDR3 protein: CSVEAGTYEQYF

clone size: .
D gene: .
V gene: TRBV30
J gene: TRBJ2-1
CDR3 DNA: TGTGCCTGGAGTGTACGGGGGCTGCTCGAGCAGTTCTTC
CDR3 protein: CAWSVRGLLEQFF

clone size: .
D gene: .
V gene: TRBV11-2
J gene: TRBJ2-7
CDR3 DNA: TGTGCCAGCAGCTTAACTCTGGACAGATCCTACGAGCAGTACTTC
CDR3 protein: CASSLTLDRSYEQYF

clone size: .
D gene: .
V gene: TRBV27
J gene: TRBJ2-7
CDR3 DNA: TGTGCCAGCAGTTCATACGAGCAGTACTTC
CDR3 protein: CASSSYEQYF

clone size: .
D gene: .
V gene: TRBV30
J gene: TRBJ2-7
CDR3 DNA: TGTGCCTGGAGTACAAGTGTGCGGGGAAGGTCCTACGAGCAGTACTTC
CDR3 protein: CAWSTSVRGRSYEQYF

clone size: .
D gene: .
V gene: TRBV29-1
J gene: TRBJ1-1
CDR3 DNA: TGCAGCGTTGAGATCAGGGACACTGAAGCTTTCTTT
CDR3 protein: CSVEIRDTEAFF

clone size: .
D gene: TRBD2
V gene: TRBV29-1
J gene: TRBJ2-7
CDR3 DNA: TGCAGCGTTGGCGGACTAGCGAGGTACGAGCAGTACTTC
CDR3 protein: CSVGGLARYEQYF

clone size: .
D gene: TRBD1
V gene: TRBV10-3
J gene: TRBJ2-7
CDR3 DNA: TGTGCCATCAGAAGGGACAGATCTAACTACGAGCAGTACTTC
CDR3 protein: CAIRRDRSNYEQYF

clone size: .
D gene: .
V gene: TRBV30
J gene: TRBJ1-5
CDR3 DNA: TGTGCCTGGGGGGGGCCCAATCAGCCCCAGCATTTT
CDR3 protein: CAWGGPNQPQHF

clone size: few
D gene: .
V gene: TRBV7-2
J gene: TRBJ2-7
CDR3 DNA: TGTGCCAGCAGCGTGGGGCCCAGGGGCGAGCAGTACTTC
CDR3 protein: CASSVGPRGEQYF

clone size: .
D gene: .
V gene: TRBV30
J gene: TRBJ1-5
CDR3 DNA: TGTGCCTGGAATAGGGGACGGGATCAGCCCCAGCATTTT
CDR3 protein: CAWNRGRDQPQHF

clone size: .
D gene: .
V gene: TRBV4-3
J gene: TRBJ1-6
CDR3 DNA: TGCGCCAGCAGCCAAGTTCCCGCCGGCAGTGCCATTTCACCCCTCCACTTT
CDR3 protein: CASSQVPAGSAISPLHF

clone size: few
D gene: .
V gene: TRBV2
J gene: TRBJ1-5
CDR3 DNA: TGTGCCAGCAGTACAGTAGGTCAGCCCCAGCATTTT
CDR3 protein: CASSTVGQPQHF

clone size: .
D gene: .
V gene: TRBV30
J gene: TRBJ1-6
CDR3 DNA: TGTGCCTGGAGTTCGGGGACAAATTCACCCCTCCACTTT
CDR3 protein: CAWSSGTNSPLHF

clone size: .
D gene: .
V gene: TRBV9
J gene: TRBJ2-1
CDR3 DNA: TGTGCCAGCAGCGCGACTAGTTACTCCTACAATGAGCAGTTCTTC
CDR3 protein: CASSATSYSYNEQFF

clone size: .
D gene: .
V gene: TRBV13
J gene: TRBJ1-6
CDR3 DNA: TGTGCCAGCAGCTTAGTTGTTACTGGATCACCCCTCCACTTT
CDR3 protein: CASSLVVTGSPLHF

clone size: .
D gene: .
V gene: TRBV29-1
J gene: TRBJ1-2
CDR3 DNA: TGCAGCGTTGAAGAGGGGGACTACACCTTC
CDR3 protein: CSVEEGDYTF

clone size: .
D gene: .
V gene: TRBV29-1
J gene: TRBJ1-5
CDR3 DNA: TGCAGCGTTGGGCCCGTGTCCACTAATCAGCCCCAGCATTTT
CDR3 protein: CSVGPVSTNQPQHF

clone size: .
D gene: .
V gene: TRBV5-6
J gene: TRBJ1-1
CDR3 DNA: TGTGCCAGCAGCTTGGTACAGATGAACACTGAAGCTTTCTTT
CDR3 protein: CASSLVQMNTEAFF

clone size: .
D gene: .
V gene: TRBV4-2
J gene: TRBJ1-5
CDR3 DNA: TGTGCCAGCAGCCAAGACGGCCAGGCCAATCAGCCCCAGCATTTT
CDR3 protein: CASSQDGQANQPQHF

clone size: .
D gene: TRBD1
V gene: TRBV19
J gene: TRBJ1-2
CDR3 DNA: TGTGCCAGCTGGGGACAGAACTATGGCTACACCTTC
CDR3 protein: CASWGQNYGYTF

clone size: .
D gene: .
V gene: TRBV29-1
J gene: TRBJ1-1
CDR3 DNA: TGCAGCGTTGTAGGAAAGGAGGGGCTCACTGAAGCTTTCTTT
CDR3 protein: CSVVGKEGLTEAFF

clone size: few
D gene: .
V gene: TRBV9
J gene: TRBJ2-6
CDR3 DNA: TGTGCCAGCATGGACACAGGATCTTCTGGGGCCAACGTCCTGACTTTC
CDR3 protein: CASMDTGSSGANVLTF

clone size: once
D gene: .
V gene: TRBV29-1
J gene: TRBJ2-7
CDR3 DNA: TGCAGCGTTGAAGAACAGGCCCCGGGGGAGCAGTACTTC
CDR3 protein: CSVEEQAPGEQYF

clone size: .
D gene: .
V gene: TRBV7-9
J gene: TRBJ2-6
CDR3 DNA: TGTGCCAGCAGCTTCCTCCTCGGAACCACAGTCTCTGGGGCCAACGTCCTGACTTTC
CDR3 protein: CASSFLLGTTVSGANVLTF

clone size: .
D gene: .
V gene: TRBV29-1
J gene: TRBJ1-1
CDR3 DNA: TGCAGCGTTAAAAGCAAGGGGGACACTGAAGCTTTCTTT
CDR3 protein: CSVKSKGDTEAFF

clone size: .
D gene: .
V gene: TRBV6-1
J gene: TRBJ1-1
CDR3 DNA: TGTGCCAGCTCTCGCAGCTTGAACACTGAAGCTTTCTTT
CDR3 protein: CASSRSLNTEAFF

clone size: few
D gene: .
V gene: TRBV21-1
J gene: TRBJ1-1
CDR3 DNA: TGTGCCAGCAGCGTTTGGACGACAGGGGAAGGGGCTGAAGCTTTCTTT
CDR3 protein: CASSVWTTGEGAEAFF

clone size: once
D gene: .
V gene: TRBV29-1
J gene: TRBJ1-1
CDR3 DNA: TGCAGCGCGGACAGGAACACTGAAGCTTTCTTT
CDR3 protein: CSADRNTEAFF

clone size: few
D gene: .
V gene: TRBV29-1
J gene: TRBJ1-2
CDR3 DNA: TGCAGCGCCGAAACACAGGGTCGTACCTTC
CDR3 protein: CSAETQGRTF

clone size: few
D gene: .
V gene: TRBV30
J gene: TRBJ2-2
CDR3 DNA: TGTGCCTGGACCCATCATGCCCGTCGAGTGGCCGGGGAGCTGTTTTTT
CDR3 protein: CAWTHHARRVAGELFF

clone size: few
D gene: .
V gene: TRBV7-2
J gene: TRBJ2-5
CDR3 DNA: TGTGCCAGCAGCTTACGCCGGTCGGAACACCGAGAGACCCAGTACTTC
CDR3 protein: CASSLRRSEHRETQYF

clone size: .
D gene: TRBD1
V gene: TRBV29-1
J gene: TRBJ1-1
CDR3 DNA: TGCAGCGTTGGACAGGGGGCGGCTTTCTTT
CDR3 protein: CSVGQGAAFF

clone size: .
D gene: .
V gene: TRBV29-1
J gene: TRBJ2-7
CDR3 DNA: TGCAGCGTTGGATCACCGGGTGGCGAGCAGTACTTC
CDR3 protein: CSVGSPGGEQYF

clone size: .
D gene: .
V gene: TRBV10-3
J gene: TRBJ2-1
CDR3 DNA: TGTGCCACGAAGACCCCCACAGGATACAATGAGCAGTTCTTC
CDR3 protein: CATKTPTGYNEQFF

clone size: medium-sized
D gene: .
V gene: TRBV5-6
J gene: TRBJ1-5
CDR3 DNA: TGTGCCAGCAGCTTACCAGGGGAAAATCAGCCCCAGCATTTT
CDR3 protein: CASSLPGENQPQHF

clone size: .
D gene: .
V gene: TRBV5-6
J gene: TRBJ1-5
CDR3 DNA: TGTGCCAGCAGCTTGGGCCGACAGCTCAATCAGCCCCAGCATTTT
CDR3 protein: CASSLGRQLNQPQHF

clone size: .
D gene: .
V gene: TRBV18
J gene: TRBJ1-2
CDR3 DNA: TGTGCCAGCTCACCACTCCCCGGGACATTAGACGGCTACACCTTC
CDR3 protein: CASSPLPGTLDGYTF

clone size: few
D gene: .
V gene: TRBV2
J gene: TRBJ2-7
CDR3 DNA: TGTGCCAGTATAGGACAGTCCTACGAGCAGTACTTC
CDR3 protein: CASIGQSYEQYF

clone size: .
D gene: TRBD1
V gene: TRBV29-1
J gene: TRBJ1-1
CDR3 DNA: TGCAGCGTCCTACAACCGGGACAGCTGAACACTGAAGCTTTCTTT
CDR3 protein: CSVLQPGQLNTEAFF

clone size: few
D gene: TRBD1
V gene: TRBV5-6
J gene: TRBJ2-6
CDR3 DNA: TGTGCCAGCAGCTTGTCGTGGGACAGGGGGTCTGGGGCCAACGTCCTGACTTTC
CDR3 protein: CASSLSWDRGSGANVLTF

clone size: .
D gene: .
V gene: TRBV19
J gene: TRBJ2-7
CDR3 DNA: TGTGCCAGTAGGACCGGTACCTCCGAGCAGTACTTC
CDR3 protein: CASRTGTSEQYF

clone size: .
D gene: .
V gene: TRBV6-5
J gene: TRBJ1-5
CDR3 DNA: TGTGCCAGCAGTTTAAGTGATCAGCCCCAGCATTTT
CDR3 protein: CASSLSDQPQHF

clone size: .
D gene: TRBD2
V gene: TRBV5-1
J gene: TRBJ2-1
CDR3 DNA: TGCGCCACCGGGACTAGCGGGGGTGCCGTGGATAGTGAGCAGTTCTTC
CDR3 protein: CATGTSGGAVDSEQFF

clone size: .
D gene: .
V gene: TRBV30
J gene: TRBJ1-1
CDR3 DNA: TGTGCCTGGTCCCGGGGGGCTCCTGAAGCTTTCTTT
CDR3 protein: CAWSRGAPEAFF

clone size: few
D gene: TRBD1
V gene: TRBV5-1
J gene: TRBJ2-1
CDR3 DNA: TGCGCCAGCAGCTCTGGCCTGGACAGGGGGCGTAGGAAGGATGAGCAGTTCTTC
CDR3 protein: CASSSGLDRGRRKDEQFF

clone size: .
D gene: .
V gene: TRBV7-2
J gene: TRBJ2-7
CDR3 DNA: TGTGCCAGCAGCTTAGGCGACTATTACGAGCAGTACTTC
CDR3 protein: CASSLGDYYEQYF

clone size: .
D gene: TRBD1
V gene: TRBV18
J gene: TRBJ1-2
CDR3 DNA: TGTGCCAGCTCACCACTACAGGGGGTGAGCACCTTC
CDR3 protein: CASSPLQGVSTF

clone size: few
D gene: .
V gene: TRBV28
J gene: TRBJ1-3
CDR3 DNA: TGTGCCAGCACAGGGGCCTATCTGGGAAACACCATATATTTT
CDR3 protein: CASTGAYLGNTIYF

clone size: .
D gene: TRBD2
V gene: TRBV30
J gene: TRBJ2-7
CDR3 DNA: TGTGCCTGGGGGATAGCGGGGCCTTCCTACGAGCAGTACTTC
CDR3 protein: CAWGIAGPSYEQYF

clone size: .
D gene: TRBD1
V gene: TRBV30
J gene: TRBJ1-2
CDR3 DNA: TGTGCCTGGAGTGTTGGTGGGACAGGGGGCGATGGCTACACCTTC
CDR3 protein: CAWSVGGTGGDGYTF

clone size: few
D gene: TRBD1
V gene: TRBV5-1
J gene: TRBJ2-6
CDR3 DNA: TGCGCCAGCAGCTTCCACCGGGACAGGGCCTCTGGGGCCAACGTCCTGACTTTC
CDR3 protein: CASSFHRDRASGANVLTF

clone size: .
D gene: .
V gene: TRBV2
J gene: TRBJ1-1
CDR3 DNA: TGTGCCAGCAAGAAAACAGCCAACACTGAAGCTTTCTTT
CDR3 protein: CASKKTANTEAFF